One sample yielded the 18 T cell receptor beta chains listed below, sequenced in a study of blood T cell repertoires in COVID-19. Clones were sequenced by immunoSEQ multiplex PCR, and TCRdb holds only the in-frame ones, with some missing. This sample has 250,000 to 400,000 clones, with 75% to 90% found just once. The specimen sequenced was peripheral blood. Source of these receptors: a woman aged 30 to 39 with COVID-19, enrolled during active disease.

The chain is built from TRBV6-5 and TRBJ1-2; TRBD1 might be the D (6 bases). CDR3 length: 13 amino acids. The germline gives CDR1 MNHEY, CDR2 SVGAGI. Trimming left V 2 bases short and J 8 bases short, with 12 bases between. The CDR3 DNA reads TGTGCCAGCAGTTACGGGCCAAGGGGGGGCTACACCTTC. Its translation: CASSYGPRGGYTF.

The V call is TRBV28, the J call TRBJ1-1; D unresolved. The germline V and J ends were trimmed by 4 bases and 11 bases, with 14 bases remaining between them. CDR3 size: 12 residues. The germline V gene has CDR1 MDHEN and CDR2 SYDVKM. The CDR3 spells CASSYTTLWAFF. The CDR3 coding sequence is TGTGCCAGCAGTTATACTACTCTATGGGCTTTCTTT.

This clone was detected once. J is TRBJ1-2 and V is TRBV12-3 or TRBV12-4, with D tentatively TRBD1 (6 bases). The CDR3 has 11 residues. With 6 bases removed from V and 10 bases from J, the gap between germline ends came to 12 bases. The CDR3 sequence: CASSYGTFYTF. CDR3 sequence (DNA): TGTGCCAGCAGCTACGGGACATTCTACACCTTC.

V gene TRBV28 combines with J gene TRBJ1-4; TRBD1 is a possible D gene (6 bases). Germline V lookup: CDR1 MDHEN, CDR2 SYDVKM. CDR3 size: 14 residues. V shed 6 bases and J shed 8 bases, with 16 bases lying between them. The CDR3 sequence is CASSRGGAEEKLFF. Here the CDR3 DNA reads TGTGCCAGCAGCCGGGGGGGGGCGGAGGAAAAACTGTTTTTT.

This clone was seen only once. V gene TRBV7-9 combines with J gene TRBJ2-3; D call uncertain. Germline values: CDR1 SEHNR, CDR2 FQNEAQ (reference sequence). Between the trimmed V and J ends, which lost 1 base and 5 bases, there was a span of 13 bases. The length of the CDR3 is 15 residues. The CDR3 DNA reads TGTGCCAGCAGCTTAGTTCTCGCCAACTTAGATACGCAGTATTTT. Amino acids: CASSLVLANLDTQYF.

The V gene is TRBV27, the J gene TRBJ2-2, with D tentatively TRBD1 (5 bases). Germline V lookup: CDR1 MNHEY, CDR2 SMNVEV (reference sequence). CDR3 length: 15 residues. With 2 bases removed from V and 1 base from J, the gap between germline ends came to 8 bases. The CDR3 loop reads CASSLGQGNTGELFF. CDR3 in DNA: TGTGCCAGCAGTTTAGGGCAGGGGAACACCGGGGAGCTGTTTTTT.

Many counts were recorded for this clone. The chain has TRBV11-1 and TRBJ1-4; TRBD1 matches 10 bases. Germline lookup yields CDR1 SGHAT and CDR2 FQDESV (reference sequence). The CDR3 has 13 amino acids. Trimming removed 8 bases from V and 7 bases from J; junction bases left unmatched: 4. In nucleotides, the CDR3 is TGTGCCAGCGGACGGGACAGGGGTGAAAAACTGTTTTTT. Amino acids: CASGRDRGEKLFF.

This clone was observed a few times. The CDR3 bases are TGTGCCAGCTCACCTAACCCGGGACAGCTCACCGGGGAGCTGTTTTTT. Encoded protein: CASSPNPGQLTGELFF. The rearrangement joins TRBV18 to TRBJ2-2; 7 nucleotides agree with TRBD1. Germline V gives CDR1 KGHSH, CDR2 LQKENI. CDR3 length: 16 amino acids. J was trimmed by 4 bases and V by 3 bases; bases with no gene match: 8.

This chain uses TRBV27 with TRBJ2-7; the match to TRBD1 covers 7 bases. This CDR3 comprises 14 residues. The germline V gene has CDR1 MNHEY and CDR2 SMNVEV (reference sequence). V was clipped by 6 bases and J by 2 bases; unmatched bases: 7. In DNA, the CDR3 is TGTGCCAGCAGACAACCGGGACAGACCTACGAGCAGTACTTC. Its translation is CASRQPGQTYEQYF.

This clone was seen once. The chain is built from TRBV19 and TRBJ2-7; D might be TRBD1 (5 bases). Germline values: CDR1 LNHDA, CDR2 SQIVND (reference sequence). V was cut by 6 bases and J by 3 bases, with 12 bases left in between. The CDR3 has 13 residues. CDR3 loop: CASRDNLHYEQYF. CDR3 in DNA: TGTGCCAGTAGGGACAACCTTCACTACGAGCAGTACTTC.

The chain is built from TRBV29-1 and TRBJ1-5; 8 bases match TRBD1. This CDR3 is 13 amino acids long. The ends lost 6 bases at V and 9 bases at J; junction bases unmatched: 10. Germline V gene data show CDR1 as SQVTM and CDR2 as ANQGSEA. CDR3 loop: CSVAQGGNGPQHF. Here the CDR3 DNA reads TGCAGCGTGGCACAGGGGGGAAACGGGCCCCAGCATTTT.

The V gene is TRBV3-1 (or the pseudogene TRBV3-2), the J gene TRBJ1-2; weak D call: TRBD1 (5 bases). Deletions cut 4 bases from V and 4 bases from J, with 13 bases between. Germline loops: CDR1 LGHDT, CDR2 YNNKEL (reference sequence). This CDR3 region has 14 residues. CDR3 protein: CASSPQGLAYGYTF. CDR3 DNA: TGTGCCAGCAGCCCCCAGGGTCTGGCCTATGGCTACACCTTC.

A single count supports this clone. V usage is TRBV11-3 and J usage is TRBJ2-7, with 11 bases lining up with TRBD2. The ends lost 3 bases at V and 5 bases at J; junction bases unmatched: 9. The CDR3 is 16 residues long. Germline V gives CDR1 SGHNT, CDR2 YENEEA. Here the CDR3 reads CASSFGDLAGGDEQYF. Here the CDR3 DNA reads TGTGCCAGCAGCTTCGGCGACCTAGCGGGAGGCGACGAGCAGTACTTC.

This clone was counted once. The rearrangement uses TRBV7-3 and TRBJ1-6, with 10 positions matching TRBD1. This CDR3 region has 14 residues. Germline V CDR1 and CDR2: SGHTA, FQGTGA. Trimming cost V 6 bases and J 9 bases; bases outside gene matches: 5. The CDR3 DNA is TGTGCCAGCAGTTTGACAGGGGGCGGTTCACCCCTCCACTTT. Its translation: CASSLTGGGSPLHF.

The chain is built from TRBV5-5 and TRBJ2-3; D might be TRBD2 (6 bases). CDR3 length: 13 residues. Germline V lookup: CDR1 SGHKS, CDR2 YYEKEE (reference sequence). V lost 1 base and J 5 bases, leaving 8 bases between the germline ends. DNA of the CDR3: TGTGCCAGCAGCTTGATCGGGGGAGATACGCAGTATTTT. Translation: CASSLIGGDTQYF. Together with reference TRBV5-5 and TRBJ2-3, the CDR3 gives the full variable domain: DAGVTQSPTHLIKTRGQQVTLRCSPISGHKSVSWYQQVLGQGPQFIFQYYEKEERGRGNFPDRFSARQFPNYSSELNVNALLLGDSALYLCASSLIGGDTQYFGPGTRLTVL.

The J gene is TRBJ1-2, the V gene TRBV28; D unclear. The V gene's germline CDR1 is MDHEN and CDR2 SYDVKM. This CDR3 contains 13 residues. Trimming pared 10 bases from V and 6 bases from J, leaving 18 bases between. The chain's CDR3 is CATKLRGGDGYTF. CDR3 sequence (DNA): TGTGCCACCAAACTCCGGGGTGGGGATGGCTACACCTTC.

The chain employs TRBV6-1 and TRBJ1-5; the match to TRBD1 covers 7 bases. CDR3 length equals 14 residues. V was clipped by 3 bases and J by 13 bases; unmatched bases: 12. CDR1 MNHNS and CDR2 SASEGT come from the germline V gene. For the CDR3, the DNA is TGTGCCAGCAGTGACCGATCCGGGACAGAATTACAGCATTTT. Protein product: CASSDRSGTELQHF.

The DNA of the CDR3 is TGTGCCAGCAGCACTAGCGGATCCCAGCAGTACTTC. The encoded protein is CASSTSGSQQYF. V and J are TRBV3-1 (or the pseudogene TRBV3-2) and TRBJ2-7; TRBD2 aligns across 8 bases. This CDR3 spans 12 amino acids. Germline CDR1 LGHDT, CDR2 YNNKEL (reference sequence). The J segment lost 8 bases and the V segment lost 5 bases, leaving 5 bases of the junction unmatched.